The next 29 T cell receptor beta chains were all read from a single sample in a study of response to subunit inactivated influenza vaccine (dated by TCRdb to 2017 to 2018). Libraries were prepared through RT-PCR. Instrument on record: Illumina HiSeq 2500. TCRdb took the public reads, trimmed them with fastp at Q25, ran MiXCR for clone calling and kept in-frame beta chains. Duplicate CDR3 protein sequences are folded into a single record with the most common DNA and genes. This sample holds about half a million distinct CDR3 sequences; around 25% were observed only once. 1.5% to 2% of the sample belongs to the ten largest clones. The source material was CD4+ T cells sorted from PBMCs, sampled around 5 days after vaccination. These receptors were taken from a man in his fifties or sixties who received an inactivated influenza vaccine. Donor details come from another sample of the same person, matched by shared clones.

The V call is TRBV7-2, the J call TRBJ2-3, with 11 bases identical to TRBD2. Trimming took 2 bases from V and 0 from J; bases not matched to a gene: 4. Germline CDR1 and CDR2: SGHTA and FQGNSA. This CDR3 is built from 17 residues. CDR3 in amino acids: CASSLLLAGASTDTQYF. The CDR3, as DNA: TGTGCCAGCAGCTTACTACTAGCGGGGGCTAGCACAGATACGCAGTATTTT.

The gene calls are TRBV5-1 and TRBJ2-7, with TRBD2 as a possible D gene (5 bases). In germline, CDR1 is SGHRS, CDR2 YFSETQ. This CDR3 region has 14 residues. V lost 4 bases and J lost 3, with 14 bases in between. The CDR3 nucleotides are TGCGCCAGCAGCCCCGGAGGCCTCCTCTACGAGCAGTACTTC. Amino acid sequence: CASSPGGLLYEQYF.

This clonotype occurred a few times. This chain joins TRBV5-6 and TRBJ2-7; 9 bases are a match to TRBD2. The trim removed 4 bases at V and 0 bases at J, leaving 8 bases unmatched. The length of the CDR3 is 16 residues. Per the germline V gene, CDR1 is SGHDT and CDR2 is YYEEEE. The CDR3 sequence: CASSLRLSGGSYEQYF. The CDR3 DNA sequence: TGTGCCAGCAGCCTCCGACTTAGCGGGGGCTCCTACGAGCAGTACTTC.

This clonotype has more than one count but fewer than ten. The genes are TRBV20-1 and TRBJ2-3, with a weak D call TRBD1 (6 bases). The CDR3 has 12 amino acids. Germline V gene data show CDR1 as DFQATT and CDR2 as SNEGSKA (reference sequence). Trimming shortened V by 6 bases and J by 4 bases, and 11 bases separated the two germline ends. The CDR3 DNA is TGCAGTGCGAGGACAGCGGCAGATACGCAGTATTTT. Its translation: CSARTAADTQYF.

This rearrangement joins TRBV28 to TRBJ1-5, with 7 bases lining up with TRBD1. The junction had 18 bases not matched to a gene; V was cut back by 8 bases and J by 5 bases. This CDR3 comprises 17 residues. Germline V gene sequence: CDR1 MDHEN, CDR2 SYDVKM. The CDR3 sequence: CASVTVRRQGRDQPQHF. Here the CDR3 DNA reads TGTGCCAGCGTCACGGTCCGGAGACAGGGAAGGGATCAGCCCCAGCATTTT. The whole variable domain, filled in from reference TRBV28 and TRBJ1-5, reads DVKVTQSSRYLVKRTGEKVFLECVQDMDHENMFWYRQDPGLGLRLIYFSYDVKMKEKGDIPEGYSVSREKKERFSLILESASTNQTSMYLCASVTVRRQGRDQPQHFGDGTRLSIL.

This chain connects TRBV7-8 to TRBJ2-3; 9 nucleotides align to TRBD2. CDR1 is SGHVS and CDR2 is FQNEAQ in the germline V gene. V lost 7 bases to trimming and J lost 4 bases; unmatched junction nucleotides: 24. The CDR3 consists of 20 residues. The CDR3, as DNA: TGTGCCAGCATCGGGAGCAGGGCTCCTTTTAGCGGGAGTGGCCCAGATACGCAGTATTTT. Translated, it gives CASIGSRAPFSGSGPDTQYF.

The genes are TRBV12-3 or TRBV12-4 and TRBJ1-2; no firm D call. There are 13 residues in the CDR3. V lost 4 bases and J lost 5, with 11 bases in between. CDR3 nucleotide sequence: TGTGCCAGCAGTTCTTTACCAGAGTATGGCTACACCTTC. Translating gives CASSSLPEYGYTF.

As concerns this clonotype: Just one base apart from a much larger clone, this may be a read error. The chain links TRBV4-3 to TRBJ1-2; D not resolved. Germline V gene data show CDR1 as LGHNA and CDR2 as YSLEER. The CDR3 length is 13 residues. The ends were cut back, 4 bases at V and 2 bases at J, with 8 bases in the middle. The CDR3 sequence: CASSPSPNYGYTF. In DNA, the CDR3 is TGCGCCAGCAGCCCAAGCCCAAACTATGGCTACACCTTC.

The chain is built from TRBV7-2 and TRBJ2-1; 8 nucleotides align to TRBD2. The germline V gene encodes CDR1 SGHTA and CDR2 FQGNSA. The CDR3 loop spans 14 amino acids. V lost 5 bases to trimming and J lost 9 bases; unmatched junction nucleotides: 9. CDR3: CASSQGLEFGEQFF. The CDR3 DNA is TGTGCCAGCAGCCAGGGACTAGAGTTCGGTGAGCAGTTCTTC. The complete variable domain, with remaining parts taken from reference TRBV7-2 and TRBJ2-1, reads GAGVSQSPSNKVTEKGKDVELRCDPISGHTALYWYRQSLGQGLEFLIYFQGNSAPDKSGLPSDRFSAERTGGSVSTLTIQRTQQEDSAVYLCASSQGLEFGEQFFGPGTRLTVL.

This clonotype was detected only a few times. The rearrangement uses TRBV20-1 and TRBJ1-5; D remains unclear. Trimming left V 3 bases short and J 0 bases short, with 12 bases between. The CDR3 extends over 15 amino acids. In germline, CDR1 is DFQATT, CDR2 SNEGSKA (reference sequence). In DNA, the CDR3 is TGCAGTGCTAGTGGCCGGACGGATAGCAATCAGCCCCAGCATTTT. Residues: CSASGRTDSNQPQHF.

The chain carries TRBV4-2 and TRBJ1-5; 11 positions match TRBD1. In germline, CDR1 is LGHNA, CDR2 YNFKEQ. This CDR3 is 16 amino acids long. Germline trimming cut 0 bases from V and 9 bases from J; bases unmatched to any gene: 7. CDR3 amino acids: CASSQDSGTGGLPQHF. In DNA form, the CDR3 reads TGTGCCAGCAGCCAAGATTCCGGGACAGGGGGGTTGCCCCAGCATTTT.

The CDR3 spells CASFRVAGNTIYF. CDR3 nucleotide sequence: TGTGCCAGTTTCCGGGTAGCTGGAAACACCATATATTTT. The chain is built from TRBV12-3 or TRBV12-4 and TRBJ1-3; no clear D. The CDR3 covers 13 residues. Deletions cut 9 bases from V and 2 bases from J, with 11 bases between.

The genes are TRBV20-1 and TRBJ2-1, with 8 positions matching TRBD2. Germline V gene data show CDR1 as DFQATT and CDR2 as SNEGSKA (reference sequence). The V segment lost 2 bases and the J segment 5 bases; nucleotides outside the gene matches: 8. The CDR3 loop spans 15 amino acids. The CDR3 spells CSARLSGRSDNEQFF. DNA for the CDR3: TGCAGTGCTAGACTCAGCGGGAGATCGGACAATGAGCAGTTCTTC.

This clonotype was counted at least ten times. The chain employs TRBV12-3 or TRBV12-4 and TRBJ2-2; D is uncertain. The V and J ends lost 3 bases and 1 base respectively, with 3 bases between them. The CDR3 is 13 amino acids. CDR3 bases: TGTGCCAGCAGTTTGAGGAACACCGGGGAGCTGTTTTTT. Translation: CASSLRNTGELFF.

The CDR3 nucleotides are TGTGCCAGCAGGGCAGTCCCAACTCAAGAGACCCAGTACTTC. Translating gives CASRAVPTQETQYF. The chain recombines TRBV6-1 with TRBJ2-5; D unresolved. Germline CDR1 MNHNS, CDR2 SASEGT. CDR3 length equals 14 residues. V lost 6 bases and J 2 bases, leaving 13 bases between the germline ends.

V and J are TRBV20-1 and TRBJ1-1; D is ambiguous. The V and J ends lost 4 bases and 5 bases respectively, with 11 bases between them. The germline V gene has CDR1 DFQATT and CDR2 SNEGSKA (reference sequence). CDR3 length: 12 residues. The CDR3 protein is CSANTPLTEAFF. Written as DNA, the CDR3 is TGCAGTGCTAATACCCCCCTTACTGAAGCTTTCTTT.

A few counts support this clonotype. The genes are TRBV25-1 and TRBJ2-7; 8 bases map to TRBD2. V was pared by 5 bases and J by 6 bases, with 9 bases of the junction left unmatched. Germline V gene data show CDR1 as MGHDK and CDR2 as SYGVNS. This CDR3 contains 14 residues. CDR3 region: CASSPGLGRPEQYF. CDR3 bases: TGTGCCAGCAGTCCGGGACTAGGGCGGCCCGAGCAGTACTTC.

The table lists this clonotype with a few counts. The chain is built from TRBV15 and TRBJ2-7; TRBD2 agrees at 11 bases. The germline V gene encodes CDR1 LNHNV and CDR2 YYDKDF (reference sequence). V lost 6 bases and J lost 2; bases outside the gene matches: 6. The CDR3 totals 15 residues. The CDR3, as DNA: TGTGCCACCAGTCCCGGGACTAGCGGCCCCTACGAGCAGTACTTC. It codes for CATSPGTSGPYEQYF.

Turning to this clonotype: One junction end disagrees with the germline gene, perhaps due to a read error. The rearrangement uses TRBV20-1 and TRBJ2-3, with 12 nucleotides matching TRBD2. Per germline, CDR1 DFQATT and CDR2 SNEGSKA (reference sequence). The CDR3 sequence is 17 residues long. CDR3 region: CCARSPRTSGTTDTQYF. CDR3 DNA sequence: TGCTGTGCTAGATCCCCCAGGACTAGCGGGACCACAGATACGCAGTATTTT.

V is TRBV4-2 and J is TRBJ2-7; perhaps D is TRBD1 or TRBD2 (6 bases each). Germline V gene data show CDR1 as LGHNA and CDR2 as YNFKEQ. The V gene lost 0 bases and the J gene lost 10 bases, with 16 bases spanning the gap. The CDR3 extends over 14 amino acids. CDR3: CASSQDFRGGQQYF. The DNA of the CDR3 is TGTGCCAGCAGCCAAGATTTTAGAGGGGGGCAACAGTACTTC.

This chain uses TRBV9 with TRBJ2-5, with 10 bases fitting TRBD2. The germline CDR1 and CDR2 sequences are SGDLS and YYNGEE. The CDR3 extends over 15 amino acids. Trimming cost V 6 bases and J 5 bases; bases outside gene matches: 10. The CDR3 bases are TGTGCCAGCACCCGGCTGGATAGCGGGAGGGAGACCCAGTACTTC. Its translation is CASTRLDSGRETQYF.

This clonotype was seen more than once but under ten times. This chain joins TRBV6-1 and TRBJ2-4; TRBD2 matches 14 bases. The germline gives CDR1 MNHNS, CDR2 SASEGT. V shed 5 bases, J shed 9 bases, and the junction held 6 bases outside the gene matches. CDR3 length equals 15 residues. CDR3 amino acids: CASSQLGLAGAIQYF. As DNA, the CDR3 is TGTGCCAGCAGTCAACTGGGACTAGCGGGGGCCATTCAGTACTTC.

The chain recombines TRBV4-3 with TRBJ2-5; a weak D match, TRBD2 (5 bases). The CDR3 spans 13 residues. V lost 3 bases and J 2 bases, leaving 7 bases between the germline ends. Germline-derived CDR1 and CDR2 are LGHNA and YSLEER. This CDR3 is CASSQRVQETQYF. DNA of the CDR3: TGCGCCAGCAGCCAGCGGGTTCAAGAGACCCAGTACTTC.

The chain is built from TRBV28 and TRBJ1-2; unclear D gene. In germline, CDR1 is MDHEN, CDR2 SYDVKM. The CDR3 has 12 amino acids. V lost 10 bases and J 4 bases, leaving 13 bases between the germline ends. CDR3 nucleotide sequence: TGTGCCACCCAAACTGCCACCTATGGCTACACCTTC. It translates to CATQTATYGYTF.

This rearrangement joins TRBV6-1 to TRBJ2-1; D might be TRBD1 or TRBD2, each matching 9 bases. Trimming pared 5 bases from V and 9 bases from J, leaving 32 bases between. There are 19 residues in the CDR3. Germline CDR1 is MNHNS and CDR2 is SASEGT. In DNA form, the CDR3 reads TGTGCCAGCAGTAAACGGGACAGGGTGTTCGGCGGGGGGGCGGTTGAGCAGTTCTTC. Its translation: CASSKRDRVFGGGAVEQFF.

V gene TRBV20-1 combines with J gene TRBJ2-3; the D gene is possibly TRBD1 (7 bases). Germline V gene sequence: CDR1 DFQATT, CDR2 SNEGSKA (reference sequence). This CDR3 contains 16 residues. V lost 3 bases and J 0 bases, leaving 16 bases between the germline ends. CDR3 nucleotides: TGCAGTGCTAGCGTGGCCAGGGGGGTTAGCACAGATACGCAGTATTTT. This codes for CSASVARGVSTDTQYF.

This clonotype was seen a few times. The chain recombines TRBV20-1 with TRBJ2-1, with 9 bases that match TRBD2. This CDR3 spans 15 amino acids. With 0 bases clipped from V and 10 bases from J, the junction kept 10 bases outside the gene matches. CDR1 is DFQATT, CDR2 SNEGSKA, per germline (reference sequence). CDR3 region: CSARDLGTSLPEQFF. CDR3 DNA: TGCAGTGCTAGAGATCTAGGGACTAGCTTACCCGAGCAGTTCTTC.

The V gene is TRBV28, the J gene TRBJ2-5; either TRBD1 or TRBD2 may supply D (5 bases each). Trimming stripped 8 bases from V and 2 bases from J, with 18 bases between. The CDR3 is 15 amino acids. Germline-derived CDR1 and CDR2 are MDHEN and SYDVKM. The CDR3 DNA sequence: TGTGCCAGCTCGATTGTGGGGCGGACTCAAGAGACCCAGTACTTC. Its translation is CASSIVGRTQETQYF.

This clonotype was seen ten or more times. The chain links TRBV20-1 to TRBJ2-7; D ambiguous. The CDR3 is 11 residues long. CDR1 is DFQATT, CDR2 SNEGSKA, per germline (reference sequence). Trimming shortened V by 4 bases and J by 6 bases, and 10 bases separated the two germline ends. The CDR3 loop is CSATPLSEQYF. In DNA, the CDR3 is TGCAGTGCTACCCCGCTGAGCGAGCAGTACTTC.